The 16 T cell receptor beta chains presented below share a single source sample, sequenced in a study of T cell changes during pregnancy in multiple sclerosis (dated by TCRdb to between 2018 and 2021). The method behind the library was the immunoSEQ multiplex PCR assay. TCRdb's version of the immuneACCESS table is confined to in-frame rearrangements and falls short of the full clone set. An unresolved V gene accounts for under half of the shortfall where checked; the remainder is of unknown origin. The sample table contains tens of thousands of clones; only one count was recorded for 91% of them. 1% to 1.5% of the sample belongs to the ten largest clones. The material sequenced was peripheral blood, taken after pregnancy. Receptors originate from a female donor in good health, enrolled as a control in a pregnancy study.

This clone was seen just once. The genes are TRBV30 and TRBJ2-5, with D perhaps TRBD2 (7 bases). There are 13 residues in the CDR3. The V and J ends lost 0 bases and 7 bases respectively, with 12 bases between them. CDR1 and CDR2 from the germline V gene are GTSNPN and SVGIG (reference sequence). The CDR3 nucleotides read TGTGCCTGGAGTGTAGGGGGGGAAGGGACCCAGTACTTC. Protein sequence: CAWSVGGEGTQYF.

The J gene is TRBJ1-2, the V gene TRBV4-2; TRBD1 matches at 9 bases. The trim removed 0 bases at V and 6 bases at J, leaving 8 bases unmatched. Germline-derived CDR1 and CDR2 are LGHNA and YNFKEQ. The CDR3 length is 16 residues. The CDR3 bases are TGTGCCAGCAGCCAAGATTCGACAGGGGGGGAGGATGGCTACACCTTC. Amino acids: CASSQDSTGGEDGYTF.

The chain employs TRBV19 and TRBJ1-2, with D hard to call. Germline V gives CDR1 LNHDA, CDR2 SQIVND (reference sequence). Trimming shortened V by 4 bases and J by 8 bases, and 14 bases separated the two germline ends. CDR3 length: 13 amino acids. The CDR3 region is CASSSSGGPGYTF. In nucleotides, the CDR3 is TGTGCCAGTAGTAGCTCCGGAGGCCCGGGCTACACCTTC.

The V and J genes are TRBV7-9 and TRBJ2-3; D not certain. The length of the CDR3 is 16 residues. The germline CDR1 and CDR2 sequences are SEHNR and FQNEAQ (reference sequence). The V and J ends lost 1 base and 3 bases respectively, with 14 bases between them. The CDR3 region has the DNA TGTGCCAGCAGCTTAGAAGTCTACTCTTATACAGATACGCAGTATTTT. Its protein product is CASSLEVYSYTDTQYF.

This chain uses TRBV6-6 with TRBJ1-2, with 7 nucleotides matching TRBD1. This CDR3 spans 15 amino acids. The junction had 7 bases not matched to a gene; V was cut back by 2 bases and J by 4 bases. Germline CDR1 reads MNHNY; CDR2 reads SVGAGI (reference sequence). Here the CDR3 DNA reads TGTGCCAGCAGTTACGAAGGGGGCGGTGGCTATGGCTACACCTTC. Protein sequence: CASSYEGGGGYGYTF.

The V call is TRBV19, the J call TRBJ1-5, with 7 nucleotides matching TRBD1. The CDR3 covers 15 residues. Germline CDR1 is LNHDA and CDR2 is SQIVND (reference sequence). V dropped 3 bases and J dropped 0; count of bases not matched to a gene: 2. Here the CDR3 reads CASSMTGYSNQPQHF. DNA for the CDR3: TGTGCCAGTAGTATGACAGGGTATAGCAATCAGCCCCAGCATTTT.

This clone was found once. The V and J genes are TRBV5-1 and TRBJ2-3; perhaps TRBD1 as D (5 bases). With 6 bases removed from V and 1 base from J, the gap between germline ends came to 15 bases. This CDR3 spans 15 amino acids. Germline V gene data show CDR1 as SGHRS and CDR2 as YFSETQ. For the CDR3, the DNA is TGCGCCAGCAACACAGGCATTGCTGGCACAGATACGCAGTATTTT. This translates into CASNTGIAGTDTQYF.

V usage is TRBV2 and J usage is TRBJ1-4; TRBD1 matches at 8 bases. This CDR3 comprises 14 residues. Trimming cost V 6 bases and J 3 bases; bases outside gene matches: 3. CDR1 and CDR2 (germline): SNHLY, FYNNEI. The CDR3 region is CASSKQGANEKLFF. CDR3 DNA sequence: TGTGCCAGCAGCAAACAGGGGGCTAATGAAAAACTGTTTTTT.

V gene TRBV19 combines with J gene TRBJ1-1, with 9 bases lining up with TRBD1. The CDR3 totals 14 residues. Per the germline V gene, CDR1 is LNHDA and CDR2 is SQIVND (reference sequence). V lost 3 bases and J lost 6; bases outside the gene matches: 5. The CDR3 region has the DNA TGTGCCAGTAGTATCGGACAGGGGAGGCCTGAAGCTTTCTTT. This gives the protein CASSIGQGRPEAFF.

This clone was seen a single time. The CDR3 DNA is TGTGCCAGCAGTTTCGTAGCTAACTATGGCTACACCTTC. Amino acids: CASSFVANYGYTF. J is TRBJ1-2 and V is TRBV27; D unresolved. Germline V gene lookup returns CDR1 MNHEY and CDR2 SMNVEV (reference sequence). The CDR3 spans 13 residues. V was cut by 3 bases and J by 0 bases, with 5 bases left in between.

The chain joins TRBV4-2 to TRBJ2-7; 7 bases line up with TRBD2. The V gene's germline CDR1 is LGHNA and CDR2 YNFKEQ. The CDR3 covers 18 residues. V shed 0 bases and J 3 bases; nucleotides not matched to a gene: 14. The CDR3 DNA follows: TGTGCCAGCAGCCAAGAGGGAGGCGGTCTAGCGGCCGGCTACGAGCAGTACTTC. It codes for CASSQEGGGLAAGYEQYF.

J is TRBJ1-1 and V is TRBV18, with a possible D match to TRBD1 (6 bases). The CDR3 sequence is 13 residues long. Trimming pared 6 bases from V and 5 bases from J, leaving 13 bases between. Per germline, CDR1 KGHSH and CDR2 LQKENI. CDR3 nucleotides: TGTGCCAGCTCCCAGGAGGGGGGGACTGAAGCTTTCTTT. This sequence encodes CASSQEGGTEAFF.

The count of this clone is one. The gene calls are TRBV4-3 and TRBJ1-2; D perhaps matches TRBD1 (6 bases). The V gene's germline CDR1 is LGHNA and CDR2 YSLEER. Trimming removed 0 bases at V and 4 bases at J, with 12 bases between. This CDR3 is built from 15 residues. As DNA, the CDR3 is TGCGCCAGCAGCCAAGACCGAACAGGGACCTATGGCTACACCTTC. Protein product: CASSQDRTGTYGYTF.

V gene TRBV5-1 combines with J gene TRBJ2-2, with TRBD1 identical over 8 bases. The germline CDR1 and CDR2 sequences are SGHRS and YFSETQ. The CDR3 runs 15 residues. J lost 4 bases, V lost 4 bases, and 6 bases had no gene match. The CDR3 nucleotides are TGCGCCAGCAGCGAGCAGGGGGCGCGCACCGGGGAGCTGTTTTTT. It translates to CASSEQGARTGELFF.

The chain has TRBV19 and TRBJ1-3; D is ambiguous. This CDR3 is 12 amino acids long. CDR1 and CDR2 from the germline V gene are LNHDA and SQIVND (reference sequence). V was clipped by 3 bases and J by 4 bases, with 4 bases between them. DNA for the CDR3: TGTGCCAGTAGTATGCTAGGAAACACCATATATTTT. Translated: CASSMLGNTIYF.

This chain connects TRBV4-3 to TRBJ1-3; 9 bases line up with TRBD1. With 4 bases clipped from V and 0 bases from J, the junction kept 13 bases outside the gene matches. The CDR3 covers 19 residues. Per germline, CDR1 LGHNA and CDR2 YSLEER. The CDR3 DNA is TGCGCCAGCAGCCCTGAGAGGACAGGGGTTACCCTCTCTGGAAACACCATATATTTT. Protein: CASSPERTGVTLSGNTIYF.